This passage covers 18 T cell receptor beta chains from one sample sequenced in a study of T-cell memory formation after mild COVID-19 (dated by TCRdb to about 2021). To prepare the library, 5' RACE was applied. Sequenced using an Illumina NovaSeq 6000. TCRdb reran the public reads through fastp at Q25 and MiXCR, keeping productive beta chains. CDR3 protein sequences are deduplicated, and each keeps its most common genes and DNA. In this sample the table shows about 360,000 distinct CDR3 sequences, over 13% of which occur a single time. The top ten clones comprise about 20% of the sample. Material: PBMCs or a T cell subset sorted from them (not recorded which). The receptors shown here come from a man between 18 and 29 years old who had mild COVID-19 (a few samples of this study predate the infection). The sample titles of this study are shuffled in the database, so cell type and time point are left out; the donor was told from shared clones.

The rearrangement joins TRBV18 to TRBJ1-2, with D possibly matching TRBD1 (5 bases). Looked up from germline, CDR1 is KGHSH and CDR2 is LQKENI. The CDR3 runs 14 residues. The ends were cut back, 5 bases at V and 2 bases at J, with 12 bases in the middle. The CDR3 DNA follows: TGTGCCAGCTCAACTCCGGGACCCAACTATGGCTACACCTTC. Its protein product is CASSTPGPNYGYTF.

DNA for the CDR3: TGTGCCAGCAGCTTATTACAGGCATCCTACAATGAGCAGTTCTTC. Translating gives CASSLLQASYNEQFF. J is TRBJ2-1 and V is TRBV7-2; maybe TRBD1 (5 bases). Germline loops: CDR1 SGHTA, CDR2 FQGNSA. Trimming pared 2 bases from V and 1 base from J, leaving 9 bases between. This CDR3 contains 15 residues.

The table lists this clonotype with many counts. CDR3 in amino acids: CASKPYGPTDTQYF. The CDR3 nucleotides are TGTGCCAGCAAACCTTACGGGCCCACAGATACGCAGTATTTT. The chain uses TRBV12-3 or TRBV12-4 and TRBJ2-3; D is ambiguous. The CDR3 is 14 amino acids. The V and J ends lost 7 bases and 2 bases respectively, with 13 bases between them.

The J gene is TRBJ1-2, the V gene TRBV6-5; D gene uncertain. The CDR3 consists of 14 residues. CDR1 is MNHEY, CDR2 SVGAGI, per germline. The V end was cut by 4 bases, the J end by 8 bases, with 17 bases between. For the CDR3, the DNA is TGTGCCAGCAGTTCAATACTGTCGGCGCGGGGCTACACCTTC. Translating gives CASSSILSARGYTF.

There are a few counts of this clonotype. The chain carries TRBV12-3 or TRBV12-4 and TRBJ2-7, with 8 bases lining up with TRBD2. V lost 5 bases and J lost 3; bases outside the gene matches: 6. The CDR3 consists of 14 residues. CDR3 region: CASSPTGRVYEQYV. DNA of the CDR3: TGTGCCAGCAGTCCAACCGGGAGGGTCTACGAGCAGTACGTC.

This clonotype was counted between two and nine times. The chain recombines TRBV7-3 with TRBJ1-1; 8 bases agree with TRBD1. V was pared by 0 bases and J by 0 bases, with 6 bases of the junction left unmatched. Germline V gene lookup returns CDR1 SGHTA and CDR2 FQGTGA. The CDR3 extends over 17 amino acids. The CDR3 coding sequence is TGTGCCAGCAGCTTAACCCCGACAGGGGCTTTGAACACTGAAGCTTTCTTT. This sequence encodes CASSLTPTGALNTEAFF.

The chain links TRBV11-2 to TRBJ1-1; tentatively, D is TRBD1 (6 bases). CDR1 is SGHAT and CDR2 is FQNNGV in the germline V gene. The CDR3 runs 13 residues. V was clipped by 10 bases and J by 2 bases, with 14 bases between them. CDR3 in DNA: TGTGCCACCAAGGACAGCATTAACACTGAAGCTTTCTTT. Amino acids: CATKDSINTEAFF.

CDR3 DNA: TGCGCCAGCAGCCAAGGAGGGGCCCCGGGTTATGAGCAGTTCTTC. This encodes CASSQGGAPGYEQFF. This rearrangement joins TRBV4-3 to TRBJ2-1; either TRBD1 or TRBD2 may fit D (5 bases each). Trimming left V 1 base short and J 8 bases short, with 15 bases between. CDR1 is LGHNA, CDR2 YSLEER, per germline. The CDR3 runs to 15 residues.

This clonotype was recorded a few times. The J gene is TRBJ1-3, the V gene TRBV6-5, with a possible D match to TRBD1 (6 bases). This CDR3 contains 13 residues. The V end was cut by 4 bases, the J end by 4 bases, with 8 bases between. Germline-derived CDR1 and CDR2 are MNHEY and SVGAGI. For the CDR3, the DNA is TGTGCCAGCAGTTCAGGGGTCGGAAACACCATATATTTT. Translation: CASSSGVGNTIYF.

This clonotype was seen a few times. The J gene is TRBJ1-1, the V gene TRBV20-1; D not certain. Trimming cost V 3 bases and J 4 bases, with 15 bases left between them. Germline V lookup: CDR1 DFQATT, CDR2 SNEGSKA (reference sequence). This CDR3 is built from 14 residues. The CDR3 DNA reads TGCAGTGCTAGGACCATTCCGGGAGCCACTGAAGCTTTCTTT. This codes for CSARTIPGATEAFF.

The chain recombines TRBV10-3 with TRBJ1-4; no reliable D call. Germline lookup yields CDR1 ENHRY and CDR2 SYGVKD. V was cut by 4 bases and J by 2 bases, with 2 bases left in between. The CDR3 sequence is 12 residues long. CDR3: CAISATNEKLFF. The CDR3 nucleotides are TGTGCCATCAGTGCTACTAATGAAAAACTGTTTTTT.

In its sample, this clonotype was seen a few times. This chain connects TRBV6-2 or TRBV6-3 to TRBJ2-6; D uncertain. The CDR3 is 15 residues long. V shed 5 bases and J shed 0 bases, with 8 bases lying between them. Per germline, CDR1 MNHEY and CDR2 SVGEGT. In DNA, the CDR3 is TGTGCCAGCAGTCGCCGGGTCTCTGGGGCCAACGTCCTGACTTTC. Amino acids: CASSRRVSGANVLTF.

This clonotype was detected many times. This chain links TRBV12-3 or TRBV12-4 with TRBJ1-5; no definite D call. The CDR3 sequence is 13 residues long. The V and J ends lost 3 bases and 7 bases respectively, with 10 bases between them. The CDR3: CASSLGLRQPQHF. Written as DNA, the CDR3 is TGTGCCAGCAGTTTGGGGTTGAGGCAGCCCCAGCATTTT.

The sample holds a few counts of this clonotype. This chain links TRBV7-2 with TRBJ2-5, with 12 bases aligning to TRBD2. V was pared by 5 bases and J by 0 bases, with 4 bases of the junction left unmatched. The CDR3 has 16 residues. Looked up from germline, CDR1 is SGHTA and CDR2 is FQGNSA. The CDR3 DNA reads as TGTGCCAGCAGCCAAACTAGCGGGGGGTACCAAGAGACCCAGTACTTC. The encoded protein is CASSQTSGGYQETQYF. Full variable domain (remainder filled in from reference TRBV7-2 and TRBJ2-5): GAGVSQSPSNKVTEKGKDVELRCDPISGHTALYWYRQSLGQGLEFLIYFQGNSAPDKSGLPSDRFSAERTGGSVSTLTIQRTQQEDSAVYLCASSQTSGGYQETQYFGPGTRLLVL.

Only a few counts were recorded for this clonotype. The chain carries TRBV2 and TRBJ1-1, with D possibly matching TRBD1 (6 bases). Per the germline V gene, CDR1 is SNHLY and CDR2 is FYNNEI. The CDR3 contains 13 residues. The V end lost 9 bases, the J end lost 0 bases, and 11 bases lay between the germline ends. The CDR3 is CASITGMNTEAFF. The CDR3 DNA reads TGTGCCAGTATAACAGGGATGAACACTGAAGCTTTCTTT.

The rearrangement uses TRBV12-3 or TRBV12-4 and TRBJ1-2; D is ambiguous. The CDR3 sequence is 13 residues long. V was shortened by 9 bases and J by 0 bases, with 11 bases between the two germline ends. The CDR3 reads CASTQVANYGYTF. DNA of the CDR3: TGTGCCAGTACCCAGGTAGCTAACTATGGCTACACCTTC.

This clonotype was counted many times. The chain's CDR3 is CASSLARSGQTDTQYF. The CDR3 region has the DNA TGTGCCAGCAGCTTAGCGCGCAGCGGGCAAACAGATACGCAGTATTTT. The chain links TRBV7-2 to TRBJ2-3, with D possibly TRBD2 on 6 matching bases. The V gene's germline CDR1 is SGHTA and CDR2 FQGNSA. V gave up 0 bases and J gave up 3 bases, with 13 bases separating them. The CDR3 has 16 residues.

The chain links TRBV10-3 to TRBJ2-7; D not resolved. Trimming removed 0 bases from V and 3 bases from J, with 6 bases in between. The CDR3 covers 13 residues. From germline, CDR1 is ENHRY and CDR2 SYGVKD. The CDR3 DNA reads as TGTGCCATCAGTGAGTCGATGGGCTACGAGCAGTACGTC. Translating it yields CAISESMGYEQYV.